This TCR beta chain is drawn from a study of cytomegalovirus exposure and HLA in healthy donors. Trimming removed 0 bases from V and 2 bases from J, with 14 bases in between. In germline, CDR1 is MNHNY, CDR2 SVGAGI (reference sequence). The CDR3 length is 16 residues. Use of 60 Vbeta and 13 Jbeta primers characterized the PCR. Assay: immunoSEQ multiplex PCR; the TCRdb copy retains only in-frame clones and omits some. The repertoire consists of around 130,000 clones, with roughly 79% occurring once and the leading ten covering 2% to 2.5%. Sequencing input: PBMCs. This chain links TRBV6-6 with TRBJ2-7; TRBD2 is a possible D gene (5 bases). The TCR originated in a middle-aged woman in good health and CMV-seronegative. CDR3 DNA: TGTGCCAGCAGTTACTCTAGCGCCTACCTAGCCTACGAGCAGTACTTC. Its translation: CASSYSSAYLAYEQYF.